The rows below give T cell receptor beta chains drawn from one sample of a study of blood T cell repertoires in COVID-19. Repertoires were generated with immunoSEQ multiplex PCR, while TCRdb's copy carries only in-frame clones and drops some. The sample lists some 30,000 clones, roughly 87% occurring once. The sequenced sample was peripheral blood. The receptors originated from a middle-aged man with active or convalescent COVID-19. CDR3s include the opening cysteine and the closing phenylalanine or tryptophan. Fields, in order: D gene, CDR3 length, clone size, J gene, V gene, CDR3 DNA, CDR3 protein. D genes are given only for firm matches. Where a row states a size, it is once, few, many or the class of an expanded clone; other rows omit it.

D: -; length: 14; size: -; J: TRBJ1-1; V: TRBV14; DNA: TGTGCCAGCAGCCAAACCTGGGCGAACACTGAAGCTTTCTTT; CDR3: CASSQTWANTEAFF
D: TRBD1; length: 17; size: -; J: TRBJ2-7; V: TRBV10-3; DNA: TGTGCCAGCTCCCTGCGTCGACAGGGGAAGGTTTCCTACGAGCAGTACTTC; CDR3: CASSLRRQGKVSYEQYF
D: TRBD2; length: 16; size: -; J: TRBJ2-3; V: TRBV4-3; DNA: TGCGCCAGCAGACCCACTAGCGGGAGCCGCACAGATACGCAGTATTTT; CDR3: CASRPTSGSRTDTQYF
D: -; length: 18; size: -; J: TRBJ2-1; V: TRBV3-1/TRBV3-2; DNA: TGTGCCAGCAGCCTCGGTGCAGGGTTTCTGAGCTCCTACAATGAGCAGTTCTTC; CDR3: CASSLGAGFLSSYNEQFF
D: -; length: 17; size: -; J: TRBJ2-1; V: TRBV5-1; DNA: TGCGCCAGCAGCTGGCGGACAGTTAACCCCTCCTACAATGAGCAGTTCTTC; CDR3: CASSWRTVNPSYNEQFF
D: -; length: 14; size: -; J: TRBJ2-1; V: TRBV11-3; DNA: TGTGCCAGCAGCGCCGACAGTTCCTACAATGAGCAGTTCTTC; CDR3: CASSADSSYNEQFF
D: TRBD1; length: 15; size: -; J: TRBJ2-3; V: TRBV10-3; DNA: TGTGCCATCAGTGACAGGGGGCATTCCGCAGATACGCAGTATTTT; CDR3: CAISDRGHSADTQYF
D: TRBD2; length: 17; size: few; J: TRBJ2-3; V: TRBV15; DNA: TGTGCCACCAGCAGAGATGGGGCGGGAGAGGGTACAGATACGCAGTATTTT; CDR3: CATSRDGAGEGTDTQYF
D: TRBD1; length: 15; size: -; J: TRBJ2-3; V: TRBV4-1; DNA: TGCGCCAGCAGACTTACAGGGGATGCGGCAGATACGCAGTATTTT; CDR3: CASRLTGDAADTQYF
D: TRBD2; length: 16; size: -; J: TRBJ2-7; V: TRBV4-1; DNA: TGCGCCAGCAGCCAGGTGAGCGGGAGGGCCCTCTACGAGCAGTACTTC; CDR3: CASSQVSGRALYEQYF
D: TRBD1; length: 20; size: -; J: TRBJ1-3; V: TRBV4-3; DNA: TGCGCCAGCAGCCGTTCCTGGGACAGGGGCCCCCCTAGCTCTGGAAACACCATATATTTT; CDR3: CASSRSWDRGPPSSGNTIYF